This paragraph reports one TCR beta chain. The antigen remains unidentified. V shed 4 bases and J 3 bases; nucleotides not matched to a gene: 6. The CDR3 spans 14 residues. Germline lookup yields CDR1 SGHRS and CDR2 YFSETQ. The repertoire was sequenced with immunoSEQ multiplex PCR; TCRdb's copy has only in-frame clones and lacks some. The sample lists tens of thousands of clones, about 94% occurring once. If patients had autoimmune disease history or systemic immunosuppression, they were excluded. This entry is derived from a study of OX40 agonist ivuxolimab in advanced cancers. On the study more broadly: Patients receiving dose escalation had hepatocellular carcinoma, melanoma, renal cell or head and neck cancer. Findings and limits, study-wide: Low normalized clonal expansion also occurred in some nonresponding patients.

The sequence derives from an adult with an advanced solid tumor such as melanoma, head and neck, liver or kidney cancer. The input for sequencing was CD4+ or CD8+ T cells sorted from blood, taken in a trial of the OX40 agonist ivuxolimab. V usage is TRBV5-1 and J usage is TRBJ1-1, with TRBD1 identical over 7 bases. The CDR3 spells CASSVDRVDTEAFF. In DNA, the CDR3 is TGCGCCAGCAGCGTAGACAGGGTCGACACTGAAGCTTTCTTT.